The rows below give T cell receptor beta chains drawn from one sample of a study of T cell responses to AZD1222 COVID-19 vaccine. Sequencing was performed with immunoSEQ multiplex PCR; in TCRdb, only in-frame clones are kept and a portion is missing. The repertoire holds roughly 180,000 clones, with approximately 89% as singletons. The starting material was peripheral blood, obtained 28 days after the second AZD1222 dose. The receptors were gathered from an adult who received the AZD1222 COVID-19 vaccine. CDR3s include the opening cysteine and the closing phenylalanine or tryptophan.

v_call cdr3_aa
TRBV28 CASSFSQNNSPLHF
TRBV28 CASSFSGRSNEKLFF
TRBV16 CASSQTTGELFF
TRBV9 CASSEPGLADTKETQYF
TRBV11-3 CAIGWGNTEAFF
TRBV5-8 CASSPDIKGGNTIYF
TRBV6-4 CASSVTTGSGYTF
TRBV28 CASSPPLRNIQYF
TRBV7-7 CASSLGVGLNTGELFF
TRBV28 CASSPLPRVSSNQPQHF
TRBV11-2 CASSPGIQGVGEKLFF
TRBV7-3 CASSMEGGGGYTF
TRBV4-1 CASSQERFSSTDTQYF
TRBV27 CASGSTGGGTEAFF
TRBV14 CASSHPPGGWYEQYF
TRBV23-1 CASSDEQGKNTEAFF
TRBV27 CASSDYEQYF
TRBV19 CASYQPQHF
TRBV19 CASSIVTLAGDTGELFF
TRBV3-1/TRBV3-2 CASSRSGTGISSGANEQYF
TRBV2 CASRADRLKNIQYF
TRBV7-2 CASSASRGGLLASYNEQFF
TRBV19 CASSTGPSTDTQYF
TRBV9 CASSPGTSGKNEQYF
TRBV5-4 CASSLLGGRINNEQFF
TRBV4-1 CASSPGAARSSYNEQFF
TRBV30 CAWNPGTSGNTIYF
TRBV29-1 CSVLTPGTAKGYTF
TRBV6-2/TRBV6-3 CASSYTRLAVGETQYF
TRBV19 CASSGREGSTDTQYF
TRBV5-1 CASSFYTEGTNQPQHF
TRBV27 CASSFRGGNNQPQHF
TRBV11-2 CASSLRGLGETQYF
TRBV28 CASRSTGQANYGYTF
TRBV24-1 CATSDMGTGGKAFF
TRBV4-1 CASSQESSGYADTQYF
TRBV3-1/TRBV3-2 CASSQDPPPDRSSGNTIYF
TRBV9 CASSLGDSWAYEQYF
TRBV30 CAWSRDAGANVLTF
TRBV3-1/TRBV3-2 CASSPGTARQPQHF
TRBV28 CASSRPGTVQETQYF
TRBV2 CASSEALLSLGKNIQYF
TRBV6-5 CASSYRGIGQPQHF
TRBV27 CASSLRGTGGYNEQFF
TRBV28 CASSLLGQDGGNYGYTF
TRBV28 CASSSPPGMDGYTF
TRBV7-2 CASSFSRGGGNTIYF
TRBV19 CASQQISGNTIYF
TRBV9 CASSVGVGINEQYF
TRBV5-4 CASSPLLGEQFF
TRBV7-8 CASSSPRDRFTDTQYF
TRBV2 CASRLAGDHTDTQYF
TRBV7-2 CASSLAPTGGKNIQYF
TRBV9 CASSALTSGRETQYF
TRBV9 CASSVVTGGFMEQFF
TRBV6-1 CASSDGRGAYEQYF
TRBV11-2 CASSLARPQGSPLHF
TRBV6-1 CASSDDDRLLRMNTEAFF
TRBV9 CASSPFRQGAEKKLFF